This paragraph reports one TCR beta chain. Trimming took off 3 bases at V and 8 bases at J, with 16 bases between the two ends. Germline lookup yields CDR1 ENHRY and CDR2 SYGVKD. The CDR3 is 15 amino acids. Donors were grouped by their self-reported clinical history. Recovery among Cohort 3 donors was established by two negative PCRs, clearance, or symptom resolution. The sample is drawn from a study of blood T cell repertoires in COVID-19. Across the study: Samples came from the United States, Italy and Spain, spanning acute and convalescent COVID-19.

Clones were sequenced by immunoSEQ multiplex PCR, and TCRdb holds only the in-frame ones, with some missing. Of approximately 360,000 clones listed, 83% are singletons. The rearrangement links TRBV10-3 to TRBJ1-4; no clear D. The origin of this receptor is a woman between 45 and 60 years old who had recovered from COVID-19. Material: PBMCs or T cells enriched from blood (not recorded which). DNA for the CDR3: TGTGCCATCAGTGACGACGGACTAGGAGCGGAAAAACTGTTTTTT. Translated, it gives CAISDDGLGAEKLFF.